The 25 T cell receptor beta chains listed next were all sequenced from one sample in a study of blood T cells in healthy people across ages. The second PCR ran roughly 6 to 11 cycles with a sample-barcoded 5' primer and J-beta primers. TCRdb called the 5' RACE reads again in MiXCR, with one record for every CDR3 protein. The sample lists over 1.5 million distinct CDR3 sequences, about 49% occurring once. Sequencing was done on a sample of blood. These receptors all come from a woman in her thirties or forties in good health.

Comments on this clonotype: Its ends do not fully match the called genes, so a read error is possible. This chain joins TRBV7-7 and TRBJ2-1; 10 bases match TRBD2. The V gene's germline CDR1 is SSHAT and CDR2 FNYEAQ (reference sequence). CDR3 length: 15 amino acids. CDR3 amino acids: CASSRGPLAGNEQFF. The CDR3 DNA follows: TGTGCTAGCAGCCGGGGACCACTAGCGGGGAATGAGCAGTTCTTC.

The J gene is TRBJ1-1, the V gene TRBV5-1; no definite D call. Germline V gene lookup returns CDR1 SGHRS and CDR2 YFSETQ. V lost 0 bases to trimming and J lost 1 base, with 10 bases between them. The CDR3 totals 15 residues. The CDR3 sequence: CASSLGPVQNTEAFF. DNA for the CDR3: TGCGCCAGCAGCTTGGGGCCGGTACAGAACACTGAAGCTTTCTTT.

The V and J genes are TRBV20-1 and TRBJ2-3, with TRBD1 identical over 10 bases. Losses at the gene ends were 4 bases for V and 1 base for J; bases not matched to a gene: 11. Per the germline V gene, CDR1 is DFQATT and CDR2 is SNEGSKA (reference sequence). The CDR3 spans 17 residues. DNA of the CDR3: TGCAGTGCTACCTCCCCGCTTGGACAGGGGGGCACAGATACGCAGTATTTT. It yields the protein CSATSPLGQGGTDTQYF.

The chain is built from TRBV7-8 and TRBJ2-1, with 11 bases lining up with TRBD2. The length of the CDR3 is 18 residues. The V segment lost 5 bases and the J segment 5 bases; nucleotides outside the gene matches: 14. Germline V gene lookup returns CDR1 SGHVS and CDR2 FQNEAQ. CDR3: CASSQPGDSGGDDNEQFF. CDR3 in DNA: TGTGCCAGCAGCCAACCAGGGGATAGCGGGGGGGACGACAATGAGCAGTTCTTC.

This clonotype was seen a single time. This may stem from a read error, because a much larger clone lies one nucleotide away. The chain employs TRBV5-6 and TRBJ2-3; TRBD2 is a possible D gene (5 bases). This CDR3 region has 14 residues. Germline CDR1 is SGHDT and CDR2 is YYEEEE. Here the CDR3 reads CASGLWGEGDTQYF. CDR3 in DNA: TGTGCCAGCGGCTTGTGGGGTGAGGGAGATACGCAGTATTTT.

In this sample, this clonotype turned up a few times. The genes are TRBV20-1 and TRBJ2-3; 9 bases map to TRBD2. J lost 4 bases, V lost 4 bases, and 3 bases had no gene match. CDR1 is DFQATT, CDR2 SNEGSKA, per germline (reference sequence). The CDR3 totals 13 residues. CDR3 residues: CSAMGGGADTQYF. CDR3 DNA: TGCAGTGCTATGGGCGGGGGGGCAGATACGCAGTATTTT.

This clonotype was detected ten times or more. The genes are TRBV7-9 and TRBJ2-1, with D unclear. CDR1 and CDR2 (germline): SEHNR, FQNEAQ (reference sequence). The length of the CDR3 is 12 residues. V lost 6 bases and J 7 bases, leaving 10 bases between the germline ends. CDR3 loop: CASSLSENEQFF. DNA of the CDR3: TGTGCCAGCAGTTTATCTGAGAATGAGCAGTTCTTC.

In this sample, this clonotype turned up a few times. The gene calls are TRBV5-1 and TRBJ2-1; D ambiguous. Germline CDR1 is SGHRS and CDR2 is YFSETQ. This CDR3 is built from 18 residues. V lost 0 bases, J lost 5 bases, and 21 bases lay in between. The CDR3 spells CASSLGHLSTAIHNEQFF. In DNA form, the CDR3 reads TGCGCCAGCAGCTTGGGGCATCTGAGCACCGCCATTCACAATGAGCAGTTCTTC.

The DNA for the CDR3 is TGTGCCAGCAGCCAAGGACGGATCCAAGAGACCCAGTACTTC. Its translation: CASSQGRIQETQYF. The chain is built from TRBV14 and TRBJ2-5; no definite D call. Deletions cut 1 base from V and 1 base from J, with 7 bases between. Germline CDR1 and CDR2: SGHDN and FVKESK. The CDR3 length is 14 residues.

This chain uses TRBV3-1 with TRBJ1-2, with TRBD1 as a possible D gene (6 bases). With 4 bases removed from V and 3 bases from J, the gap between germline ends came to 15 bases. This CDR3 is built from 15 residues. Germline V gene data show CDR1 as LGHDT and CDR2 as YNNKEL (reference sequence). CDR3 region: CASSRKGGLDYGYTF. The CDR3 DNA reads as TGTGCCAGCAGCCGGAAGGGGGGATTGGACTATGGCTACACCTTC.

V gene TRBV7-9 combines with J gene TRBJ1-2; TRBD1 matches 7 bases. This CDR3 spans 16 amino acids. Per germline, CDR1 SEHNR and CDR2 FQNEAQ (reference sequence). V lost 0 bases, J lost 4 bases, and 8 bases stayed unmatched. The CDR3 coding sequence is TGTGCCAGCAGCTTAGCGGGGACAGCGGGTTCCTATGGCTACACCTTC. It codes for CASSLAGTAGSYGYTF.

This clonotype has only a few counts. The CDR3 nucleotides read TGTGCCAGCAGCTTAGGTCCGGCTAGCGGGGGCTATTACAATGAGCAGTTCTTC. Its protein product is CASSLGPASGGYYNEQFF. This chain joins TRBV7-2 and TRBJ2-1, with TRBD2 matching 10 bases. V shed 1 base and J 4 bases; nucleotides not matched to a gene: 10. This CDR3 has 18 amino acids. The germline CDR1 and CDR2 sequences are SGHTA and FQGNSA.

In this sample, this clonotype turned up many times. The chain recombines TRBV4-3 with TRBJ2-5; D ambiguous. CDR1 and CDR2 (germline): LGHNA, YSLEER. This CDR3 region has 13 residues. Trimming took 0 bases from V and 4 from J, leaving 6 bases between them. CDR3 sequence (DNA): TGCGCCAGCAGCCAAGATCGGGTAGAGACCCAGTACTTC. It codes for CASSQDRVETQYF.

The chain employs TRBV7-2 and TRBJ2-5; 7 bases agree with TRBD2. V lost 5 bases, J lost 0 bases, and 12 bases stayed unmatched. The length of the CDR3 is 17 residues. Looked up from germline, CDR1 is SGHTA and CDR2 is FQGNSA. CDR3: CASSHIHGGGYQETQYF. The CDR3 nucleotides are TGTGCCAGCAGCCATATACACGGCGGGGGATACCAAGAGACCCAGTACTTC. The whole variable domain, filled in from reference TRBV7-2 and TRBJ2-5, reads GAGVSQSPSNKVTEKGKDVELRCDPISGHTALYWYRQSLGQGLEFLIYFQGNSAPDKSGLPSDRFSAERTGGSVSTLTIQRTQQEDSAVYLCASSHIHGGGYQETQYFGPGTRLLVL.

This clonotype has more than one count but fewer than ten. The V call is TRBV6-6, the J call TRBJ2-1; 8 nucleotides match TRBD2. The J segment lost 8 bases and the V segment lost 7 bases, leaving 7 bases of the junction unmatched. The CDR3 extends over 13 amino acids. Germline CDR1 reads MNHNY; CDR2 reads SVGAGI (reference sequence). This CDR3 reads CASTPAGVYEQFF. CDR3 sequence (DNA): TGTGCCAGCACCCCAGCGGGGGTGTATGAGCAGTTCTTC.

This chain links TRBV20-1 with TRBJ2-5, with TRBD1 identical over 8 bases. The CDR3 is 15 residues long. Germline CDR1 DFQATT, CDR2 SNEGSKA (reference sequence). V lost 1 base and J lost 4; bases outside the gene matches: 8. The CDR3 reads CSARADREARETQYF. Here the CDR3 DNA reads TGCAGTGCTAGAGCGGACAGGGAGGCAAGAGAGACCCAGTACTTC.

V and J are TRBV27 and TRBJ1-5, with D possibly being TRBD1 (6 bases). CDR1 is MNHEY, CDR2 SMNVEV, per germline (reference sequence). This CDR3 comprises 16 residues. V lost 5 bases, J lost 0 bases, and 14 bases lay in between. In nucleotides, the CDR3 is TGTGCCAGCAGTCCCCGGAGGACAGTTAGCAATCAGCCCCAGCATTTT. Translating gives CASSPRRTVSNQPQHF.

The rearrangement uses TRBV6-6 and TRBJ2-2; D possibly corresponds to TRBD1 (6 bases). Germline V gene sequence: CDR1 MNHNY, CDR2 SVGAGI (reference sequence). This CDR3 has 16 amino acids. V was cut by 6 bases and J by 0 bases, with 14 bases left in between. The CDR3 DNA reads TGTGCCAGCAGCCGAGACAGGCCAACGAACACCGGGGAGCTGTTTTTT. Residues: CASSRDRPTNTGELFF.

A few counts support this clonotype. This sequence joins TRBV10-3 and TRBJ1-4; 9 positions match TRBD1. Trimming at V came to 5 bases and at J to 6 bases, leaving 4 bases not matched to a gene. The CDR3 is made up of 14 amino acids. Germline CDR1 is ENHRY and CDR2 is SYGVKD. The CDR3 DNA is TGTGCCATCAGTTCGGGACAGGGTTATGAAAAACTGTTTTTT. Residues: CAISSGQGYEKLFF.

The rearrangement joins TRBV6-2 or TRBV6-3 to TRBJ2-1, with 14 bases fitting TRBD2. CDR3 length: 19 amino acids. The germline CDR1 and CDR2 sequences are MNHEY and SVGEGT. V was pared by 6 bases and J by 6 bases, with 16 bases of the junction left unmatched. CDR3 loop: CASRTGLAGGPRTSNEQFF. DNA for the CDR3: TGTGCCAGCAGGACCGGACTAGCGGGGGGCCCCCGAACCTCCAATGAGCAGTTCTTC.

The CDR3 is CASRPGPSYNEQFF. CDR3 coding DNA: TGTGCCAGCAGACCGGGACCGAGTTACAATGAGCAGTTCTTC. The chain recombines TRBV6-5 with TRBJ2-1; possibly TRBD1 or TRBD2 for D (5 bases each). Germline V gene data show CDR1 as MNHEY and CDR2 as SVGAGI. The CDR3 has 14 amino acids. Trimming took 6 bases from V and 4 from J, leaving 13 bases between them.

This clonotype was recorded a few times. The chain joins TRBV6-5 to TRBJ2-4, with TRBD1 as a possible D gene (5 bases). Near its end, the DNA agrees better with TRBJ2-7, so the J call may be wrong. This CDR3 spans 15 amino acids. Looked up from germline, CDR1 is MNHEY and CDR2 is SVGAGI. The CDR3 DNA sequence: TGTGCCAGCAGTTACCTTGGAGTCCAGGGTTACGAGCAGTACTTC. Protein: CASSYLGVQGYEQYF.

The chain carries TRBV20-1 and TRBJ2-6; D assignment may be TRBD1 or TRBD2 (5 bases each). The CDR3 spans 16 residues. Trimming stripped 0 bases from V and 4 bases from J, with 13 bases between. Germline V gene lookup returns CDR1 DFQATT and CDR2 SNEGSKA (reference sequence). CDR3 in DNA: TGCAGTGCTAGAGATCAGAGTGGGACCGGGGCCAACGTCCTGACTTTC. Its translation: CSARDQSGTGANVLTF.

This clonotype was seen only a few times. The chain links TRBV9 to TRBJ2-4; perhaps TRBD2 as D (5 bases). The germline V gene has CDR1 SGDLS and CDR2 YYNGEE. CDR3 size: 19 residues. Trimming left V 0 bases short and J 0 bases short, with 19 bases between. CDR3 DNA sequence: TGTGCCAGCAGCGTAGGACTACTCGGCCCTCGTCGAGCCAAAAACATTCAGTACTTC. Its translation: CASSVGLLGPRRAKNIQYF.

This clonotype showed up just a few times. This chain links TRBV29-1 with TRBJ2-1, with 12 bases fitting TRBD2. Germline CDR1 reads SQVTM; CDR2 reads ANQGSEA. The trim removed 5 bases at V and 7 bases at J, leaving 6 bases unmatched. This CDR3 has 14 amino acids. The CDR3 coding sequence is TGCAGCGTTATGGCTAGCGGGGGGGCAAATGAGCAGTTCTTC. Translating it yields CSVMASGGANEQFF.